This TCR beta chain was obtained from a study of blood T cell repertoires in COVID-19. On the study more broadly: The cDNA or gDNA used as material had been derived from T cells, B-cell-depleted T cells, or PBMCs.

Authors' data handling: Counts of nucleated cells, estimated from reference gene primer amplification, were obtained. TCRdb keeps only in-frame clones here, not all; method: immunoSEQ multiplex PCR. That table furnishes V, J and clone size, whereas the DNA furnished D and trimming. This sample has around 36,000 clones, with almost 85% found just once. Trimming cost V 3 bases and J 1 base, with 7 bases left between them. Germline V gives CDR1 SGHNT, CDR2 YYREEE (reference sequence). This CDR3 spans 13 amino acids. The V and J genes are TRBV5-4 and TRBJ1-1; tentatively, D is TRBD1 (5 bases). The TCR sequence derives from a man aged 80 or over with active or convalescent COVID-19. The sequenced material came from peripheral blood. The CDR3 sequence: CASSYDRNTEAFF. CDR3 bases: TGTGCCAGCAGCTACGACAGGAACACTGAAGCTTTCTTT.